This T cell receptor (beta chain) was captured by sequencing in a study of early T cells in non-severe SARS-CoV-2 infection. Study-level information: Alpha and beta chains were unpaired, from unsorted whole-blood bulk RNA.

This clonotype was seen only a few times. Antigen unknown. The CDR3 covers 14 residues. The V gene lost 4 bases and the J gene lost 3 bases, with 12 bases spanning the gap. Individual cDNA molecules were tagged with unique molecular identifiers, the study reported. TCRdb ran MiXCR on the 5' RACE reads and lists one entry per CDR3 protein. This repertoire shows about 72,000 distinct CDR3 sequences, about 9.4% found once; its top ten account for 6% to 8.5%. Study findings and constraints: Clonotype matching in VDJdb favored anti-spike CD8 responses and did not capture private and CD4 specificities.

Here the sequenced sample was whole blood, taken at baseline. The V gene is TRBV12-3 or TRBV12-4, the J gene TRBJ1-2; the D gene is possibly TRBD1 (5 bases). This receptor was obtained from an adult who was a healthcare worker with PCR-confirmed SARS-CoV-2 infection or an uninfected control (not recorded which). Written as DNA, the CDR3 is TGTGCCAGCAGTTCCTACAGGAGCGACTATGGCTACACCTTC. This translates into CASSSYRSDYGYTF.